This T cell receptor beta chain was obtained from a study of T-cell reconstitution after alpha-beta-depleted transplantation in children. V lost 6 bases and J lost 3; bases outside the gene matches: 5. CDR3 size: 14 residues. Germline lookup yields CDR1 SQVTM and CDR2 ANQGSEA. Broader study findings: Recipient T cells and thymic progenitors that survived were the source of the high TCRbeta diversity seen at day 60 in some patients. Among T cells one year after transplant, newly produced cells accounted for most counts and diversity. After transplant, at about two months, alpha-beta T cells were reportedly derived from several hundred expanded graft clones.

The TCRbeta library was prepared with unique molecular identifiers. TCRdb itself ran the PCR reads through MiXCR, one entry per CDR3 protein. The sample contains approximately 980,000 distinct CDR3 sequences, 25% to 30% of which appear only once. A few counts support this clonotype. What it binds is unknown. The rearrangement uses TRBV29-1 and TRBJ2-3; 11 positions agree with TRBD1. The sequence was collected from a boy younger than two who had a stem cell transplant for SCID, so the T cells may come from the graft donor. The specimen comprised PBMCs, mostly from graft donor cells, sampled 360 days after TCRalphabeta/CD19-depleted stem cell transplant. The CDR3 bases are TGCAGCGTCTCGGGACAGGGGGTGACAGATACGCAGTATTTT. As protein: CSVSGQGVTDTQYF.